This T cell receptor beta chain was recorded in a study of blood T cell repertoires in COVID-19. In the study overall: The analysed material was cDNA or gDNA that came from T cells, B-cell-depleted T cells, or PBMCs.

The protocol was immunoSEQ multiplex PCR, while the TCRdb copy is restricted to in-frame clones and leaves out a portion. The table records roughly 120,000 clones, about nine tenths of them present only once. In its sample, this clone was seen once. CDR3 length equals 17 residues. After removal of 1 base from V and 4 bases from J, the junction contained 4 bases not matched to a gene. Germline CDR1 and CDR2: KGHDR and SFDVKD. The sequenced sample consisted of peripheral blood. V and J are TRBV24-1 and TRBJ2-1; 12 nucleotides align to TRBD2. The TCR sequence derives from a human donor in a cohort sampled during active COVID-19. The CDR3 DNA sequence: TGTGCCACCAGTGATTTTCCTAGCGGGAGGGCGTACAATGAGCAGTTCTTC. The encoded protein is CATSDFPSGRAYNEQFF.